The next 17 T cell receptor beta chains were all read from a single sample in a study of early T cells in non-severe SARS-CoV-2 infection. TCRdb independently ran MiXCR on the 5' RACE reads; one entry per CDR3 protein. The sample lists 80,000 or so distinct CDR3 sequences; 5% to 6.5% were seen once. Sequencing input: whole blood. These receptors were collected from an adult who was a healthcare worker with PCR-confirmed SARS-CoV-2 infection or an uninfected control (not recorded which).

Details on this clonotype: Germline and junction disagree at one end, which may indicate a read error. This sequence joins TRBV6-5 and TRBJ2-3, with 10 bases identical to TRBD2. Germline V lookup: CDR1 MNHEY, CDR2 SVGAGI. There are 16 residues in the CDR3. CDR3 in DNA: TGTGCCAGCAGATCTAGGACTAGCGGATCCACAAATACGCAGTATTTT. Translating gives CASRSRTSGSTNTQYF.

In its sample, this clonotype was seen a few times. The CDR3 coding sequence is TGTGCCAGCAGCTTAGTAGCGGCTACAGGGTACAATGAGCAGTTCTTC. Translation: CASSLVAATGYNEQFF. The chain carries TRBV7-9 and TRBJ2-1; D may correspond to TRBD1 or TRBD2 (6 bases each). CDR1 and CDR2 from the germline V gene are SEHNR and FQNEAQ (reference sequence). The CDR3 is 16 residues long. Trimming removed 1 base from V and 4 bases from J, with 14 bases in between.

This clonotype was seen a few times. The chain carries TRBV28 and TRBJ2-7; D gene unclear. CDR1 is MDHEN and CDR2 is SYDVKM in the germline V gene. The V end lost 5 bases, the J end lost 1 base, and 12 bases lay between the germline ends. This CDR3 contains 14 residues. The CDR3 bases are TGTGCCAGCAGTCGCGTAAACAGTTCCTACGAGCAGTACTTC. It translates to CASSRVNSSYEQYF. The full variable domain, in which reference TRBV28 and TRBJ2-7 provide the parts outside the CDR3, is DVKVTQSSRYLVKRTGEKVFLECVQDMDHENMFWYRQDPGLGLRLIYFSYDVKMKEKGDIPEGYSVSREKKERFSLILESASTNQTSMYLCASSRVNSSYEQYFGPGTRLTVT.

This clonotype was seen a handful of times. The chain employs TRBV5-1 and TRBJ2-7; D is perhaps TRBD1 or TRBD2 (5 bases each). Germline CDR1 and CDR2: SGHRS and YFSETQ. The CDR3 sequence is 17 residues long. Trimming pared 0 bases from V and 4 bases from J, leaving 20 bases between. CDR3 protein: CASSLDVEGTVNYEQYF. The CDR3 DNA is TGCGCCAGCAGCTTGGACGTAGAGGGGACGGTGAATTACGAGCAGTACTTC.

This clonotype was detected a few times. CDR3 DNA sequence: TGTGCCAGCAGCTTAATGTACGAAGCGAGGAGGACGTACTTC. It encodes CASSLMYEARRTYF. The chain uses TRBV11-3 and TRBJ2-7; TRBD2 might be the D (5 bases). V was clipped by 2 bases and J by 12 bases, with 20 bases between them. The CDR3 length is 14 residues. Germline assignment: CDR1 SGHNT and CDR2 YENEEA.

The CDR3 loop is CAISGGTSQPQHF. The CDR3 bases are TGTGCCATCAGTGGGGGGACATCTCAGCCCCAGCATTTT. The J gene is TRBJ1-5, the V gene TRBV10-3, with a possible D match to TRBD1 (6 bases). CDR3 length: 13 residues. Germline V gene data show CDR1 as ENHRY and CDR2 as SYGVKD. The V gene lost 4 bases and the J gene lost 6 bases, with 10 bases spanning the gap.

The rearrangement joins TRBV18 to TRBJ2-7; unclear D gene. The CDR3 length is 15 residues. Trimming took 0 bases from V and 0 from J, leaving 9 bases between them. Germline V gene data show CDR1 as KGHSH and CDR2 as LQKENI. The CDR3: CASSPPMKGSYEQYF. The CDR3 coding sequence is TGTGCCAGCTCACCACCGATGAAGGGCTCCTACGAGCAGTACTTC. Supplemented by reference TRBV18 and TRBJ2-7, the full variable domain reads NAGVMQNPRHLVRRRGQEARLRCSPMKGHSHVYWYRQLPEEGLKFMVYLQKENIIDESGMPKERFSAEFPKEGPSILRIQQVVRGDSAAYFCASSPPMKGSYEQYFGPGTRLTVT.

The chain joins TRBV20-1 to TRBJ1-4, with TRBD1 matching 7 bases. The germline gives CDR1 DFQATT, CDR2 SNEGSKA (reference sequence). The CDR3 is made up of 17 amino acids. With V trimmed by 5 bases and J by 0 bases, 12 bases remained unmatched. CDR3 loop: CSAGTGTDMATNEKLFF. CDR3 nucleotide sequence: TGCAGTGCTGGCACCGGGACAGACATGGCAACTAATGAAAAACTGTTTTTT.

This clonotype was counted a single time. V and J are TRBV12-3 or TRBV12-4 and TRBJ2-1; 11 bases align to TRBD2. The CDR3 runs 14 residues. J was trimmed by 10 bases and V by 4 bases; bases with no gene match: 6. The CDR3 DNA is TGTGCCAGCAGTTCGACGGGACTAGCGGTGGAGCAGTTCTTC. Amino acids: CASSSTGLAVEQFF.

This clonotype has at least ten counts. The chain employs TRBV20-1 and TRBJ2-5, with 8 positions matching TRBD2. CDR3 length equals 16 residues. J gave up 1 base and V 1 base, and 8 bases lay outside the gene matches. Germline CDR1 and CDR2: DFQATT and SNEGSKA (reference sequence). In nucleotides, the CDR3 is TGCAGTGCTAGAGGGCCTCAGCGGGGGCGCCAAGAGACCCAGTACTTC. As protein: CSARGPQRGRQETQYF.

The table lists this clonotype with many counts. The DNA for the CDR3 is TGTGCCAGCAGTCGCACGGGACAGGGCTCCTACGAGCAGTACTTC. This translates into CASSRTGQGSYEQYF. The chain is built from TRBV27 and TRBJ2-7; 9 bases are shared with TRBD1. V trimming: 5 bases; J trimming: 0 bases; junction bases outside the gene matches: 5. The CDR3 has 15 residues. CDR1 is MNHEY and CDR2 is SMNVEV in the germline V gene (reference sequence).

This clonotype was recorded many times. This CDR3 reads CASSPTPSGRIQETQYF. The CDR3 DNA reads TGTGCCAGCAGCCCGACCCCTAGCGGGAGGATTCAAGAGACCCAGTACTTC. The chain recombines TRBV5-4 with TRBJ2-5; 11 bases line up with TRBD2. Per germline, CDR1 SGHNT and CDR2 YYREEE (reference sequence). V gave up 4 bases and J gave up 2 bases; unmatched junction bases: 10. The CDR3 has 17 residues. The full variable domain, rest sourced from reference TRBV5-4 and TRBJ2-5, is ETGVTQSPTHLIKTRGQQVTLRCSSQSGHNTVSWYQQALGQGPQFIFQYYREEENGRGNFPPRFSGLQFPNYSSELNVNALELDDSALYLCASSPTPSGRIQETQYFGPGTRLLVL.

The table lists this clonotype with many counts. The CDR3 nucleotides are TGCAGTGCCGACGAAGGACAGGGCAAAGGGGAGCAGTTCTTC. Its protein is CSADEGQGKGEQFF. The rearrangement uses TRBV20-1 and TRBJ2-1; 8 nucleotides match TRBD1. Germline V gives CDR1 DFQATT, CDR2 SNEGSKA (reference sequence). Unmatched junction bases numbered 14, after V lost 6 bases and J lost 10 bases. There are 14 residues in the CDR3.

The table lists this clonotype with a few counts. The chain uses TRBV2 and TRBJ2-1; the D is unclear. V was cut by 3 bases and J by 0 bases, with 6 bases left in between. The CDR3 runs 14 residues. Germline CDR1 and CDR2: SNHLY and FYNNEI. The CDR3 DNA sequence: TGTGCCAGCAGTGAGGTGAGCTCCTACAATGAGCAGTTCTTC. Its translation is CASSEVSSYNEQFF.

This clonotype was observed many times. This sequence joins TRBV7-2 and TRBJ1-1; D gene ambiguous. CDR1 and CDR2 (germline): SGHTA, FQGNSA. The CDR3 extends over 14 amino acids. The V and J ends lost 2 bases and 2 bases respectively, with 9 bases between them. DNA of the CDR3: TGTGCCAGCAGCTTATATCGCAGCAACACTGAAGCTTTCTTT. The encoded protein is CASSLYRSNTEAFF.

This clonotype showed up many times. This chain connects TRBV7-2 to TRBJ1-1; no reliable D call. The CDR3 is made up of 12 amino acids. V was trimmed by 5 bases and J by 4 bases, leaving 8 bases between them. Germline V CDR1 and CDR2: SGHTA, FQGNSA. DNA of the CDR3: TGTGCCAGCAGCATAAGGAGCACTGAAGCTTTCTTT. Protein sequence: CASSIRSTEAFF.

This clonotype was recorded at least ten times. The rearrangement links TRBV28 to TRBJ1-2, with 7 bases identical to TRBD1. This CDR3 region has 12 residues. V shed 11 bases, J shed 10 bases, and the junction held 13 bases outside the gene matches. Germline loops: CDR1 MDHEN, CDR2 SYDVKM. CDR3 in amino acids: CAAVGQAYHYTF. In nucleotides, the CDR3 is TGTGCCGCTGTAGGACAGGCGTACCACTACACCTTC.